These 31 T cell receptor beta chains were sequenced from one sample in a study of CD8+CD57+ T cells in acquired aplastic anemia. Both TCR beta VDJ combination and CDR3 sequence profiling were carried out. Genomic DNA was the template for this profiling. Using its own MiXCR run on the reads, TCRdb lists one record per CDR3 protein. The table shows about 64,000 distinct CDR3 sequences, with around 55% occurring only once. Sequenced sample: sorted CD4+, CD8+, or CD8+CD57+ T cells (not recorded which) from PBMCs. The receptor source for this set is a human donor in good health, serving as a control.

This clonotype has a count of ten or more. This chain joins TRBV20-1 and TRBJ2-1; TRBD2 matches 10 bases. The CDR3 is 15 amino acids. Germline V lookup: CDR1 DFQATT, CDR2 SNEGSKA (reference sequence). V was pared by 6 bases and J by 10 bases, with 15 bases of the junction left unmatched. CDR3 sequence (DNA): TGCAGTGCCGAGCGGGGGGGACCCCGATTTAAGGAGCAGTTCTTC. Amino acid sequence: CSAERGGPRFKEQFF.

Comments on this clonotype: One base away lies a much larger clone, so this may be a sequencing read error. A read error is likely, as this CDR3 ends without the conserved phenylalanine or tryptophan. The V call is TRBV7-2, the J call TRBJ2-1; 8 bases are shared with TRBD1. J was trimmed by 6 bases and V by 4 bases; bases with no gene match: 8. The CDR3 sequence is 15 residues long. Germline lookup yields CDR1 SGHTA and CDR2 FQGNSA. The CDR3, as DNA: TGTGCCAGCAGCTCCCCCTCGGACAGGGTCAATGAGCAGTTCCTC. Its protein is CASSSPSDRVNEQFL.

This clonotype was picked up many times. The J gene is TRBJ2-3, the V gene TRBV11-2; 7 nucleotides align to TRBD2. Unmatched junction bases numbered 7, after V lost 5 bases and J lost 2 bases. Looked up from germline, CDR1 is SGHAT and CDR2 is FQNNGV. The CDR3 contains 15 residues. CDR3 region: CASSLIAGPTDTQYF. In nucleotides, the CDR3 is TGTGCCAGCAGCCTAATAGCGGGCCCCACAGATACGCAGTATTTT.

The chain couples TRBV5-1 to TRBJ2-2, with 15 bases that match TRBD2. CDR1 is SGHRS, CDR2 YFSETQ, per germline. Trimming at V came to 4 bases and at J to 4 bases, leaving 11 bases not matched to a gene. The length of the CDR3 is 19 residues. CDR3 nucleotide sequence: TGCGCCAGCAGCGTTCCGGGACTAGCGGGAGGTTCGGGCACCGGGGAGCTGTTTTTT. This sequence encodes CASSVPGLAGGSGTGELFF. The full variable domain, rest sourced from reference TRBV5-1 and TRBJ2-2, is KAGVTQTPRYLIKTRGQQVTLSCSPISGHRSVSWYQQTPGQGLQFLFEYFSETQRNKGNFPGRFSGRQFSNSRSEMNVSTLELGDSALYLCASSVPGLAGGSGTGELFFGEGSRLTVL.

At least ten counts were recorded for this clonotype. The chain carries TRBV18 and TRBJ2-7, with D uncertain. V was trimmed by 6 bases and J by 2 bases, leaving 20 bases between them. This CDR3 spans 16 amino acids. CDR1 KGHSH and CDR2 LQKENI come from the germline V gene. CDR3 protein: CASSLAQTPNTYEQYF. The CDR3 DNA is TGTGCCAGCTCCCTGGCCCAGACCCCTAATACCTACGAGCAGTACTTC. Looking up the rest from reference TRBV18 and TRBJ2-7 gives the full variable domain: NAGVMQNPRHLVRRRGQEARLRCSPMKGHSHVYWYRQLPEEGLKFMVYLQKENIIDESGMPKERFSAEFPKEGPSILRIQQVVRGDSAAYFCASSLAQTPNTYEQYFGPGTRLTVT.

This chain connects TRBV2 to TRBJ2-1; D perhaps matches TRBD2 (5 bases). Germline CDR1 reads SNHLY; CDR2 reads FYNNEI. With 5 bases removed from V and 3 bases from J, the gap between germline ends came to 14 bases. This CDR3 comprises 15 residues. CDR3 residues: CASSYNGNYYNEQFF. The CDR3 nucleotides are TGTGCCAGCAGTTATAACGGGAATTACTACAATGAGCAGTTCTTC.

This clonotype has ten or more counts. The chain uses TRBV11-1 and TRBJ1-1; 7 nucleotides line up with TRBD1. CDR3 length: 16 amino acids. With 5 bases clipped from V and 0 bases from J, the junction kept 9 bases outside the gene matches. Per germline, CDR1 SGHAT and CDR2 FQDESV (reference sequence). Here the CDR3 reads CASSLRGGFMNTEAFF. CDR3 DNA sequence: TGTGCCAGCAGCCTCAGGGGGGGATTCATGAACACTGAAGCTTTCTTT.

The sample holds many counts of this clonotype. The DNA for the CDR3 is TGTGCCAGCAGACCAGAGCGCCTCTATGGCTACACCTTC. Protein: CASRPERLYGYTF. This chain uses TRBV28 with TRBJ1-2; D gene unclear. Germline lookup yields CDR1 MDHEN and CDR2 SYDVKM. The CDR3 loop spans 13 amino acids. V lost 6 bases and J lost 4, with 12 bases in between.

This clonotype appeared many times. The gene calls are TRBV9 and TRBJ2-1, with 7 bases lining up with TRBD2. Germline V gives CDR1 SGDLS, CDR2 YYNGEE. V was pared by 0 bases and J by 4 bases, with 4 bases of the junction left unmatched. The CDR3 sequence is 15 residues long. In DNA, the CDR3 is TGTGCCAGCAGCGTAGACGCGGGAGCATACAATGAGCAGTTCTTC. It is translated as CASSVDAGAYNEQFF.

This clonotype was found many times. The chain recombines TRBV4-1 with TRBJ2-3, with unresolved D. Deletions cut 1 base from V and 1 base from J, with 6 bases between. Germline CDR1 is MGHRA and CDR2 is YSYEKL. The length of the CDR3 is 14 residues. CDR3 DNA: TGCGCCAGCAGCCAAGCCGAACGCACAGATACGCAGTATTTT. This gives the protein CASSQAERTDTQYF.

This clonotype was observed many times. The chain links TRBV18 to TRBJ2-7; D possibly uses TRBD1 or TRBD2 (5 bases each). Germline loops: CDR1 KGHSH, CDR2 LQKENI. V lost 5 bases to trimming and J lost 2 bases, with 10 bases between them. The CDR3 has 13 residues. The CDR3 here is CASSTGTTYEQYF. CDR3 coding DNA: TGTGCCAGCTCAACCGGGACCACCTACGAGCAGTACTTC.

CDR3 loop: CAISPTGTSGNNEQFF. The CDR3 region has the DNA TGTGCCATCAGTCCAACCGGGACTAGCGGAAACAATGAGCAGTTCTTC. The gene calls are TRBV10-3 and TRBJ2-1; 11 nucleotides line up with TRBD2. The CDR3 extends over 16 amino acids. From germline, CDR1 is ENHRY and CDR2 SYGVKD. Unmatched junction bases numbered 8, after V lost 5 bases and J lost 5 bases.

Written as DNA, the CDR3 is TGTGCCAGTAGTATTGGTGGGGACACTGAAGCTTTCTTT. It specifies CASSIGGDTEAFF. The chain links TRBV19 to TRBJ1-1; no firm D call. Trimming took off 3 bases at V and 3 bases at J, with 8 bases between the two ends. Germline V lookup: CDR1 LNHDA, CDR2 SQIVND (reference sequence). The CDR3 has 13 residues.

The rearrangement joins TRBV24-1 to TRBJ2-1; TRBD2 is a possible D gene (5 bases). The CDR3 sequence is 14 residues long. Germline CDR1 reads KGHDR; CDR2 reads SFDVKD. The V end lost 3 bases, the J end lost 4 bases, and 9 bases lay between the germline ends. CDR3 in amino acids: CATSDSGPYNEQFF. The DNA for the CDR3 is TGTGCCACCAGTGATAGCGGACCATACAATGAGCAGTTCTTC.

Points on this clonotype: One junction end does not reproduce the germline sequence, and a read error may be involved. For the CDR3, the DNA is TGTGCCAGCAGTGAGCCGAACCCCCGCGAGCAGTACTTC. Residues: CASSEPNPREQYF. V and J are TRBV10-3 and TRBJ2-7; D is undetermined. This CDR3 has 13 residues. In germline, CDR1 is ENHRY, CDR2 SYGVKD.

To note about this clonotype: This likely comes from a read error, as the CDR3 has no conserved phenylalanine or tryptophan at its end. The limits of the CDR3 on the DNA are not certain, so only TCRdb's listed CDR3 is given. The J gene is TRBJ2-5, the V gene TRBV20-1; whether TRBD2, the table's D call, matches the DNA was not checked. Germline CDR1 DFQATT, CDR2 SNEGSKA (reference sequence). Inclusive of both ends, the CDR3 amounts to 10 amino acids. Here the CDR3 reads CSATTGTSLS.

This sequence joins TRBV7-8 and TRBJ1-6; 7 bases are shared with TRBD1. V shed 4 bases and J 10 bases; nucleotides not matched to a gene: 10. This CDR3 contains 15 residues. CDR1 and CDR2 from the germline V gene are SGHVS and FQNEAQ. The CDR3 bases are TGTGCCAGCAGCTACAGACAGGGCGTGAACTCACCCCTCCACTTT. The encoded protein is CASSYRQGVNSPLHF.

In its sample, this clonotype was seen many times. This chain uses TRBV5-1 with TRBJ2-1, with 13 positions matching TRBD2. Trimming at V came to 4 bases and at J to 10 bases, leaving 2 bases not matched to a gene. CDR3 length: 13 amino acids. Germline CDR1 is SGHRS and CDR2 is YFSETQ. The DNA of the CDR3 is TGCGCCAGCAGCGAGGGACTAGCGGGAGAGCAGTTCTTC. Protein product: CASSEGLAGEQFF.

The chain combines TRBV24-1 with TRBJ2-5, with D uncertain. The CDR3 spans 14 residues. Trimming removed 3 bases from V and 5 bases from J, with 12 bases in between. Germline loops: CDR1 KGHDR, CDR2 SFDVKD. The CDR3 protein is CATSDKGIGETQYF. The CDR3 coding sequence is TGTGCCACCAGTGATAAGGGCATTGGGGAGACCCAGTACTTC.

This rearrangement joins TRBV6-1 to TRBJ1-3; D perhaps matches TRBD1 (6 bases). Germline assignment: CDR1 MNHNS and CDR2 SASEGT. V was trimmed by 0 bases and J by 4 bases, leaving 10 bases between them. The CDR3 extends over 15 amino acids. CDR3 in amino acids: CASSEAPGAGNTIYF. The CDR3 DNA follows: TGTGCCAGCAGTGAAGCACCGGGGGCCGGAAACACCATATATTTT.

The chain uses TRBV10-3 and TRBJ1-2, with D possibly being TRBD1 (5 bases). The V end lost 11 bases, the J end lost 6 bases, and 19 bases lay between the germline ends. Germline lookup yields CDR1 ENHRY and CDR2 SYGVKD. This CDR3 is built from 13 residues. CDR3 bases: TGTGCCGCCTCACGGCAGGGAGGGGATGGCTACACCTTC. As protein: CAASRQGGDGYTF.

There are many counts of this clonotype. The chain carries TRBV20-1 and TRBJ2-2; D unclear. Germline-derived CDR1 and CDR2 are DFQATT and SNEGSKA (reference sequence). The CDR3 runs 14 residues. Trimming cost V 1 base and J 0 bases, with 6 bases left between them. This chain's CDR3 is CSARALANTGELFF. DNA of the CDR3: TGCAGTGCTAGAGCTCTCGCGAACACCGGGGAGCTGTTTTTT.

This clonotype was observed a few times. The gene calls are TRBV12-3 or TRBV12-4 and TRBJ1-2; D not certain. This CDR3 has 14 residues. V lost 0 bases and J lost 0, with 5 bases in between. The CDR3 sequence: CASSLASPNYGYTF. DNA for the CDR3: TGTGCCAGCAGTTTAGCATCTCCTAACTATGGCTACACCTTC.

As to this clonotype: A read error is possible here, since a much larger clone lies one base away. This sequence joins TRBV2 and TRBJ2-1; 8 bases are a match to TRBD1. The CDR3 contains 15 residues. Germline V gene data show CDR1 as SNHLY and CDR2 as FYNNEI. DNA of the CDR3: TGTGTCAGCAAAACCCAGGGGGCGGGTTACAATGAGCAGTTCTTC. This sequence encodes CVSKTQGAGYNEQFF.

This clonotype showed up many times. The genes are TRBV6-1 and TRBJ1-2; possibly TRBD1 for D (6 bases). V lost 3 bases and J lost 6, with 14 bases in between. The CDR3 has 14 residues. Looked up from germline, CDR1 is MNHNS and CDR2 is SASEGT. DNA of the CDR3: TGTGCCAGCAGTGAGGGGGGGGGGGCTCATGGCTACACCTTC. It specifies CASSEGGGAHGYTF.

In this sample, this clonotype is medium-sized. The chain uses TRBV9 and TRBJ2-5, with 9 bases aligning to TRBD1. The CDR3 is 16 amino acids. V lost 3 bases, J lost 4 bases, and 10 bases stayed unmatched. The germline V gene encodes CDR1 SGDLS and CDR2 YYNGEE. The CDR3 is CASSARGGGQGETQYF. CDR3 nucleotide sequence: TGTGCCAGCAGCGCAAGGGGTGGGGGACAGGGAGAGACCCAGTACTTC.

This clonotype was recorded at least ten times. The chain combines TRBV27 with TRBJ1-6; D unclear. CDR1 is MNHEY and CDR2 is SMNVEV in the germline V gene (reference sequence). The CDR3 covers 15 residues. The V end was cut by 2 bases, the J end by 7 bases, with 12 bases between. The CDR3 nucleotides read TGTGCCAGCAGTTTAAAAGCCCTCGAAAATTCACCCCTCCACTTT. As protein: CASSLKALENSPLHF.

This clonotype was observed at least ten times. The V and J genes are TRBV5-1 and TRBJ2-7, with D possibly being TRBD2 (7 bases). V was cut by 4 bases and J by 5 bases, with 19 bases left in between. This CDR3 has 15 amino acids. Per germline, CDR1 SGHRS and CDR2 YFSETQ. The DNA for the CDR3 is TGCGCCAGCAGCACAGGGACTAACCAAGGCCACGAGCAGTACTTC. Its protein is CASSTGTNQGHEQYF.

The sample holds many counts of this clonotype. As DNA, the CDR3 is TGTGCCAGCAGCTTCCCCGACAGGGGAGGAGCTTTCTTT. Translation: CASSFPDRGGAFF. The chain employs TRBV11-2 and TRBJ1-1, with 8 bases fitting TRBD1. CDR1 SGHAT and CDR2 FQNNGV come from the germline V gene. CDR3 length: 13 residues. Trimming removed 3 bases from V and 10 bases from J; junction bases left unmatched: 7. The variable domain in full, with the rest retrieved from reference TRBV11-2 and TRBJ1-1, is EAGVAQSPRYKIIEKRQSVAFWCNPISGHATLYWYQQILGQGPKLLIQFQNNGVVDDSQLPKDRFSAERLKGVDSTLKIQPAKLEDSAVYLCASSFPDRGGAFFGQGTRLTVV.

This clonotype appeared many times. J is TRBJ1-5 and V is TRBV11-3, with a weak D call TRBD1 (6 bases). V lost 4 bases to trimming and J lost 7 bases, with 11 bases between them. CDR1 is SGHNT, CDR2 YENEEA, per germline. This CDR3 comprises 13 residues. The CDR3 DNA is TGTGCCAGCAGCTCAGGGGCCGGGCAGCCCCAGCATTTT. It encodes CASSSGAGQPQHF. Supplemented by reference TRBV11-3 and TRBJ1-5, the full variable domain reads EAGVVQSPRYKIIEKKQPVAFWCNPISGHNTLYWYLQNLGQGPELLIRYENEEAVDDSQLPKDRFSAERLKGVDSTLKIQPAELGDSAVYLCASSSGAGQPQHFGDGTRLSIL.

This clonotype showed up many times. V gene TRBV5-1 combines with J gene TRBJ1-6, with D possibly TRBD1 on 5 matching bases. The germline gives CDR1 SGHRS, CDR2 YFSETQ. The V and J ends lost 4 bases and 2 bases respectively, with 10 bases between them. The length of the CDR3 is 15 residues. CDR3 sequence reads: CASSGGGAYNSPLHF. CDR3 nucleotide sequence: TGCGCCAGCAGCGGAGGAGGGGCCTATAATTCACCCCTCCACTTT.